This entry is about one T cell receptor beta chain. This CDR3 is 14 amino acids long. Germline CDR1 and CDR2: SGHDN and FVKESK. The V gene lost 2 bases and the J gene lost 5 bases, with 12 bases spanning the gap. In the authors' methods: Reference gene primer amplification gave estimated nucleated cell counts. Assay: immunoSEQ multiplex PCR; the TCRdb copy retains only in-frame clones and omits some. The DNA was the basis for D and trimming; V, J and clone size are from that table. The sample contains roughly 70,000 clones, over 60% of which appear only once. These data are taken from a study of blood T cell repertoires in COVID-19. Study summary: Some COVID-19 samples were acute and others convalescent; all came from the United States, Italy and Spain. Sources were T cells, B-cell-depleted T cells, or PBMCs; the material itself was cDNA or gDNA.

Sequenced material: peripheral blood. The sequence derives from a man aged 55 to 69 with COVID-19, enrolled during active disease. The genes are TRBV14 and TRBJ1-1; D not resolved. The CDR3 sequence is CASSQSVTGTEAFF. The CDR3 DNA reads TGTGCCAGCAGCCAATCGGTGACGGGAACTGAAGCTTTCTTT.